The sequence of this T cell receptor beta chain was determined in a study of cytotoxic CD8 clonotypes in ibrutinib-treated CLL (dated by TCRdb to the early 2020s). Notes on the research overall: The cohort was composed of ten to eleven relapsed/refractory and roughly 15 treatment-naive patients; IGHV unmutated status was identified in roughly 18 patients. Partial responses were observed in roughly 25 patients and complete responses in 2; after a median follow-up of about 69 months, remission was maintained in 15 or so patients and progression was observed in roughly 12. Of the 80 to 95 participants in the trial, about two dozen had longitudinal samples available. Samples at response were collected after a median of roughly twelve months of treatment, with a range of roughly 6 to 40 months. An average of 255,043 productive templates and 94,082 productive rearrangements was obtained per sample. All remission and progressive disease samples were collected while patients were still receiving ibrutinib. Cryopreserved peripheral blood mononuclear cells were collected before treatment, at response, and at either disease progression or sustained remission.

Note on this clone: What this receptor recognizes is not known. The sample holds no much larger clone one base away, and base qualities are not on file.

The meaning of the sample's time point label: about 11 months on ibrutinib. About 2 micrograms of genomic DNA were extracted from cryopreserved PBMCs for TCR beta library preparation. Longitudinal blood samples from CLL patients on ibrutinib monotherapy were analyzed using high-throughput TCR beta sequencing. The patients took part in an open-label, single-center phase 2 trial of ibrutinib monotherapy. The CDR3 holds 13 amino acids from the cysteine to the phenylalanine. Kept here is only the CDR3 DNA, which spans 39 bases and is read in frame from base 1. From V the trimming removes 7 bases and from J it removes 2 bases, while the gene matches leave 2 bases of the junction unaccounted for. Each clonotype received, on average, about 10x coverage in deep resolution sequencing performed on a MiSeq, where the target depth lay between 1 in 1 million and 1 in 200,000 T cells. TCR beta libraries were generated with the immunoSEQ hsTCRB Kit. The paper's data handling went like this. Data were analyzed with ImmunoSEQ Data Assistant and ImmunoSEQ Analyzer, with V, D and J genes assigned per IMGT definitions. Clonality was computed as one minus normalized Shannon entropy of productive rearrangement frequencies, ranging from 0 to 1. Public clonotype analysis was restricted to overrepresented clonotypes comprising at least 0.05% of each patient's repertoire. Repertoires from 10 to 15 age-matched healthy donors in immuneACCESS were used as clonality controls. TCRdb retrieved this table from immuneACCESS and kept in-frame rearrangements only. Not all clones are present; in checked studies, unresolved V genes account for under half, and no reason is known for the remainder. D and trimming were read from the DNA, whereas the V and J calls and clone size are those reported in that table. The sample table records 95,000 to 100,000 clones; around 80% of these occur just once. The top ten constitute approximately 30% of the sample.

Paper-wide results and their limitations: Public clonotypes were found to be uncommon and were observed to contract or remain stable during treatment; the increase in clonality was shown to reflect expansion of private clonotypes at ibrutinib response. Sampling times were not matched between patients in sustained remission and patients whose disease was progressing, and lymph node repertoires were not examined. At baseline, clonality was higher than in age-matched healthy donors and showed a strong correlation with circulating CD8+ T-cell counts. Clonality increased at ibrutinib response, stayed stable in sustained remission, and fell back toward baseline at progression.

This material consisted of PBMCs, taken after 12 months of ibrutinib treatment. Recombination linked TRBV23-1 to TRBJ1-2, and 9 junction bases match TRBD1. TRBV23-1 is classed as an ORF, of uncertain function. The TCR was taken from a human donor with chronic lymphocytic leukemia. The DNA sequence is TGCGCCAGCACCACAGGGGGCAACTATGGCTACACCTTC. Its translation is CASTTGGNYGYTF.